This T cell receptor beta chain was recorded in a study of shared clonotypes between healthy human individuals. This CDR3 region has 16 residues. Germline-derived CDR1 and CDR2 are SGHAT and FQNNGV. V was shortened by 2 bases and J by 6 bases, with 16 bases between the two germline ends. Deep-level settings were used for running the assay. Generated by immunoSEQ multiplex PCR, the TCRdb table keeps only in-frame clones and is missing some. The data hold approximately 2,300,000 clones, with about nine tenths observed a single time. This clone occurred once. No antigen is known for it. General study points: Donors were few, which limited the genetic and exposure-history diversity represented. All-four-donor shared clonotypes had higher generation probabilities than non-shared clonotypes did.

The sample taken for sequencing was naive CD4+ T cells from PBMCs. The subset: CD45RA+ positively selected. The chain carries TRBV11-2 and TRBJ2-2; D is perhaps TRBD2 (6 bases). The clonotype comes from a man aged 18 to 29 in good health. Some clones in this sample may be carry-over from other donors' samples. CDR3 residues: CASSLRGKLSAGELFF. The CDR3 DNA sequence: TGTGCCAGCAGCTTACGGGGGAAGCTAAGTGCCGGGGAGCTGTTTTTT.